This T cell receptor (beta chain) was obtained from a study of blood T cells in healthy people across ages. Primed by a sample-barcoded 5' primer and a J-beta primer mix, a second PCR proceeded for about 6 to 11 cycles. TCRdb reanalysed the 5' RACE reads using MiXCR and keeps one entry per CDR3 protein. Of about 1,500,000 distinct CDR3 sequences in the sample, under 30% were seen once. CDR3 length: 13 amino acids. Losses at the gene ends were 5 bases for V and 7 bases for J; bases not matched to a gene: 8. Looked up from germline, CDR1 is DFQATT and CDR2 is SNEGSKA (reference sequence). This TCR was sampled from a woman aged 25 to 39 in good health. The sequenced sample was blood. J is TRBJ1-5 and V is TRBV20-1, with 7 bases aligning to TRBD1. CDR3 in DNA: TGCAGTGCTCAACAGGGGAAGGGACAGCCCCAGCATTTT. Residues: CSAQQGKGQPQHF.